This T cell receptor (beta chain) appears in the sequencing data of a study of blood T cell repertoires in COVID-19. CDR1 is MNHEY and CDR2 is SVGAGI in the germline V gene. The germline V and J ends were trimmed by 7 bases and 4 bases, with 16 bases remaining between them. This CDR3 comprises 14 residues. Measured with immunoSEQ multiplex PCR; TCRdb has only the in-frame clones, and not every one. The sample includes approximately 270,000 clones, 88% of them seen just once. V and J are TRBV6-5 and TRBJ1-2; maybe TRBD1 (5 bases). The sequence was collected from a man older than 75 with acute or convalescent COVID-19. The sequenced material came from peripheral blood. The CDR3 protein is CASKVGGDAYGYTF. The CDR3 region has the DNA TGTGCCAGCAAGGTTGGGGGGGACGCCTATGGCTACACCTTC.